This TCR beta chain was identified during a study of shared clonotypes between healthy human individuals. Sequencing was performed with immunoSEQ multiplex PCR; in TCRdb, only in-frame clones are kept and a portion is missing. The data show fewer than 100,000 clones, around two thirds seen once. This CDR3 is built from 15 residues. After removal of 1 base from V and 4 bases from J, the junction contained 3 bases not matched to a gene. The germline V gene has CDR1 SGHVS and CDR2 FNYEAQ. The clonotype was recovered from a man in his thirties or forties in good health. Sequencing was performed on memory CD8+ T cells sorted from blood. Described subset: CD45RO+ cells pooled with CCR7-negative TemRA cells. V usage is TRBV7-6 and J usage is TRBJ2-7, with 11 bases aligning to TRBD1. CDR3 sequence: CASSLGTGGLYEQYF. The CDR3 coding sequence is TGTGCCAGCAGCTTAGGGACAGGGGGCTTATACGAGCAGTACTTC.